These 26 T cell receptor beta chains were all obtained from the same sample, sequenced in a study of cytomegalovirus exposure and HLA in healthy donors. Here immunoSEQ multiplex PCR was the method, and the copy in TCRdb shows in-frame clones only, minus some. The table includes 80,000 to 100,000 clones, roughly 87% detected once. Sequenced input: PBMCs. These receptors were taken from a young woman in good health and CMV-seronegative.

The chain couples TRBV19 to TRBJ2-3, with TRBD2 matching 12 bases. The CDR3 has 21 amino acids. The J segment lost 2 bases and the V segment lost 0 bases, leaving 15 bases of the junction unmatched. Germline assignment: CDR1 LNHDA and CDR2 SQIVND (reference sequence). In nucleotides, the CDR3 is TGTGCCAGTAGTATAGATCCCTTCCGACTAGCGGGAGAGAAACACACAGATACGCAGTATTTT. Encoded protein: CASSIDPFRLAGEKHTDTQYF.

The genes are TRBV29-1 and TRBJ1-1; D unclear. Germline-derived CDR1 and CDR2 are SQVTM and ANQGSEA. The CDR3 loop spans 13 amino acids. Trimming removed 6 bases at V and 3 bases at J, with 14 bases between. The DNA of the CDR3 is TGCAGCGTCTCCCTTGGAGTTTACACTGAAGCTTTCTTT. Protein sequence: CSVSLGVYTEAFF.

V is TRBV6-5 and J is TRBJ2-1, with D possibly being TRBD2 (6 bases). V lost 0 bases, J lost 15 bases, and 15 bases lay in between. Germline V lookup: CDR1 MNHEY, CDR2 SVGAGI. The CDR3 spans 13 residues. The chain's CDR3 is CASSYSEGYYRFF. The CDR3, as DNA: TGTGCCAGCAGTTACTCGGAGGGTTATTATAGGTTCTTC.

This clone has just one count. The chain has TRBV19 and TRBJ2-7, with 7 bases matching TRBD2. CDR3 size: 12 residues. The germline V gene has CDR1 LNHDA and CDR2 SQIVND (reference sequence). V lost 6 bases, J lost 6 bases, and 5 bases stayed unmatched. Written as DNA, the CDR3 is TGTGCCAGTAGGGGAGGCGGGAGCGAGCAGTACTTC. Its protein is CASRGGGSEQYF.

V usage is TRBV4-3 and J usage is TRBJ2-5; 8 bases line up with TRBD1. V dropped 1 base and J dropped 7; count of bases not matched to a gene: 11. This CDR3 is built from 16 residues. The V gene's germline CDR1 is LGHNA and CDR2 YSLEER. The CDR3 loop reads CASSQVQPGGAGTQYF. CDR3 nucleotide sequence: TGCGCCAGCAGCCAAGTCCAACCAGGGGGCGCGGGGACCCAGTACTTC.

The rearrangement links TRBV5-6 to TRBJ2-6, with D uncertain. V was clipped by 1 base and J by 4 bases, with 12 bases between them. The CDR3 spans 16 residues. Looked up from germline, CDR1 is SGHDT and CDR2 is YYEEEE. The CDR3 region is CASSLWSGSGANVLTF. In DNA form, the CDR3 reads TGTGCCAGCAGCTTGTGGTCAGGATCCGGGGCCAACGTCCTGACTTTC.

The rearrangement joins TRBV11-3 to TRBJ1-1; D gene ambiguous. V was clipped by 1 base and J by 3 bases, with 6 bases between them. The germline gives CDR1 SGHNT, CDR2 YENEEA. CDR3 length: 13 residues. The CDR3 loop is CASSLVPDTEAFF. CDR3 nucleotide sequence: TGTGCCAGCAGCTTAGTTCCGGACACTGAAGCTTTCTTT.

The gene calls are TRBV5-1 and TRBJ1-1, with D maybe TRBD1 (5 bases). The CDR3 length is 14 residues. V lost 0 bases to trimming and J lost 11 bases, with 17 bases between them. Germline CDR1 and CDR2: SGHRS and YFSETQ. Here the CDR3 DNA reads TGCGCCAGCAGCTTGGCGGGCGGGGACCAAAGGGCTTTCTTT. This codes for CASSLAGGDQRAFF.

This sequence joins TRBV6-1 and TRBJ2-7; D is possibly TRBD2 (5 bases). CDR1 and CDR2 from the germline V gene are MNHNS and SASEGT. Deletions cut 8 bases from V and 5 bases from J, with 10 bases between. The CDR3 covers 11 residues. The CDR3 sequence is CASVDWDEQYF. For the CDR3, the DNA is TGTGCCAGCGTGGACTGGGACGAGCAGTACTTC.

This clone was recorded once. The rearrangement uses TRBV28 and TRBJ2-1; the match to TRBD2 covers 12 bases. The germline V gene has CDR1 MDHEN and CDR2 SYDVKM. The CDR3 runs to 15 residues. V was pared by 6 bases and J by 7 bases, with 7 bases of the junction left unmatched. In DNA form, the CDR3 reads TGTGCCAGCAGCACACTAGCGGGAGGTCCAAATGAGCAGTTCTTC. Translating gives CASSTLAGGPNEQFF.

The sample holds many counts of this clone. The CDR3 bases are TGCGCCAGCAGCCTAGCGGGAGGGACAGATACGCAGTATTTT. It translates to CASSLAGGTDTQYF. This chain uses TRBV4-1 with TRBJ2-3; 11 nucleotides match TRBD2. Per germline, CDR1 MGHRA and CDR2 YSYEKL. V dropped 4 bases and J dropped 3; count of bases not matched to a gene: 0. CDR3 length: 14 residues.

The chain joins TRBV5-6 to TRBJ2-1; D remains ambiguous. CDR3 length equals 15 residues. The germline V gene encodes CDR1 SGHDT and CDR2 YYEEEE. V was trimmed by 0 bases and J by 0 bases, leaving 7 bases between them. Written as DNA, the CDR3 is TGTGCCAGCAGCTTGGTCCCAGGCTCCTACAATGAGCAGTTCTTC. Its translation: CASSLVPGSYNEQFF. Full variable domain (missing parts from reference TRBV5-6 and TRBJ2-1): DAGVTQSPTHLIKTRGQQVTLRCSPKSGHDTVSWYQQALGQGPQFIFQYYEEEERQRGNFPDRFSGHQFPNYSSELNVNALLLGDSALYLCASSLVPGSYNEQFFGPGTRLTVL.

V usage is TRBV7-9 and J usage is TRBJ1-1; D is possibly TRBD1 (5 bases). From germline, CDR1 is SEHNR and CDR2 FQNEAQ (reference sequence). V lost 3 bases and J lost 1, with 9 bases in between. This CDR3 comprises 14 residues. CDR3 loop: CASSLGGRNTEAFF. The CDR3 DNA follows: TGTGCCAGCAGCTTGGGGGGGAGGAACACTGAAGCTTTCTTT.

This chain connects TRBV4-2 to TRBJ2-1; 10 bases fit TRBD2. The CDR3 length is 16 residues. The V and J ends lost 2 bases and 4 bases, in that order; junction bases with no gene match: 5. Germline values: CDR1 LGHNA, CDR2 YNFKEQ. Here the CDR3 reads CASSQFTSGNYNEQFF. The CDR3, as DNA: TGTGCCAGCAGCCAATTTACTAGCGGGAATTACAATGAGCAGTTCTTC.

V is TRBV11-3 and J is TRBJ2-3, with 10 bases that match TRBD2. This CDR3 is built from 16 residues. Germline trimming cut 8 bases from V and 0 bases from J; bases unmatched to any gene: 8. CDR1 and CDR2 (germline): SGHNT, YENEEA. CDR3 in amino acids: CASSGTSVASTDTQYF. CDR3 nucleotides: TGTGCCAGCTCCGGGACTAGCGTGGCTAGCACAGATACGCAGTATTTT.

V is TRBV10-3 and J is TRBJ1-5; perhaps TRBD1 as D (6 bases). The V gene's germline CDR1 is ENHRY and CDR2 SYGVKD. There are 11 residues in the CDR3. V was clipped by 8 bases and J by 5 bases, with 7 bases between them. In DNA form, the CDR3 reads TGTGCCATCGGGGGCGATCAGCCCCAGCATTTT. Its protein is CAIGGDQPQHF.

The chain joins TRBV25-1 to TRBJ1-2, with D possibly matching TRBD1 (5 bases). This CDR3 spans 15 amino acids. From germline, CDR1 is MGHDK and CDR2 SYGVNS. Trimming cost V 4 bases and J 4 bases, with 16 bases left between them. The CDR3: CASSVGGEWIYGYTF. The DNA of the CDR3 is TGTGCCAGCAGTGTTGGGGGGGAGTGGATCTATGGCTACACCTTC.

The CDR3 nucleotides read TGTGCCAGCAGTTTATCGGGGGGCGAGCAGTACTTC. It translates to CASSLSGGEQYF. J is TRBJ2-7 and V is TRBV28; 7 bases agree with TRBD2. Looked up from germline, CDR1 is MDHEN and CDR2 is SYDVKM. The trim removed 1 base at V and 6 bases at J, leaving 0 bases unmatched. This CDR3 spans 12 amino acids.

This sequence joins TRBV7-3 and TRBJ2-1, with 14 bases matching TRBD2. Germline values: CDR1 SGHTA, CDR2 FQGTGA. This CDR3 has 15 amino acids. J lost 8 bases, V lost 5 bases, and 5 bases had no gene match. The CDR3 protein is CASSVKTSGRDEQFF. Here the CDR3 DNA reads TGTGCCAGCAGCGTCAAGACTAGCGGGAGGGATGAGCAGTTCTTC.

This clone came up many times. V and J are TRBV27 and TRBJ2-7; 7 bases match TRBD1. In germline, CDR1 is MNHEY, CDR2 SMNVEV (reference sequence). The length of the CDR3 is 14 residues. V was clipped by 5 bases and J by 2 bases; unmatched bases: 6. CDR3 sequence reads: CASSTHRGTYEQYF. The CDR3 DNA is TGTGCCAGCAGTACCCACAGGGGAACCTACGAGCAGTACTTC.

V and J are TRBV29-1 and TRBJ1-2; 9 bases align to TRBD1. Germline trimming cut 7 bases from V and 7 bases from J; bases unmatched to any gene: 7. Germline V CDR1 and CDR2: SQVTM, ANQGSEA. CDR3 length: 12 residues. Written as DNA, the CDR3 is TGCAGCGCCTGGGACAGGGAAGCTGGCTACACCTTC. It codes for CSAWDREAGYTF.

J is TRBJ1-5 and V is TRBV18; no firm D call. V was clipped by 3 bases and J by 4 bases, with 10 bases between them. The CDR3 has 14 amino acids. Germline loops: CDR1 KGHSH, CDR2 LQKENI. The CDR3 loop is CASSPKRENQPQHF. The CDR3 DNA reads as TGTGCCAGCTCACCTAAGAGGGAAAATCAGCCCCAGCATTTT.

The CDR3 spells CASSPSRVSYGYTF. CDR3 DNA: TGTGCCAGCAGTCCCAGCCGGGTCTCCTATGGCTACACCTTC. V usage is TRBV27 and J usage is TRBJ1-2; unclear D gene. The CDR3 totals 14 residues. CDR1 MNHEY and CDR2 SMNVEV come from the germline V gene (reference sequence). Trimming pared 5 bases from V and 4 bases from J, leaving 14 bases between.

The CDR3 region has the DNA TGTGCCAGCAGCCGCGACAGGGGAGAGGATGGCTACACCTTC. This sequence encodes CASSRDRGEDGYTF. The chain carries TRBV5-4 and TRBJ1-2; 8 bases fit TRBD1. CDR3 length equals 14 residues. Germline V gene sequence: CDR1 SGHNT, CDR2 YYREEE (reference sequence). Losses at the gene ends were 4 bases for V and 6 bases for J; bases not matched to a gene: 8.

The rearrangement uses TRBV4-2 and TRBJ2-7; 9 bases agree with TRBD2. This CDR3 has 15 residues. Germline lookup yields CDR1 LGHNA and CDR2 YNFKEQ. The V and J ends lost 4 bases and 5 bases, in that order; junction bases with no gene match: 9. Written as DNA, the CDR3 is TGTGCCAGCAGCCCAAGACGAGCGGGGGGTCACGAGCAGTACTTC. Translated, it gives CASSPRRAGGHEQYF.

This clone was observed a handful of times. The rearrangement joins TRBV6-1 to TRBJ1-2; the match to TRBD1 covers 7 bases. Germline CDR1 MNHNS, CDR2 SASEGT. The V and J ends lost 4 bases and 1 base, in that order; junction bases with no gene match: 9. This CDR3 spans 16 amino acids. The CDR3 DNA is TGTGCCAGCAGTGGTCCGACAGGGCGCCTTAACTATGGCTACACCTTC. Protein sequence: CASSGPTGRLNYGYTF.